Described below is a single T cell receptor (beta chain) sequence and its context. These data belong to a study of blood T cell repertoires in COVID-19. Study-wide context: Acute and convalescent COVID-19 specimens originated in the United States, Italy and Spain. From T cells, B-cell-depleted T cells, or PBMCs came the material, which was cDNA or gDNA.

Source study methods: Researchers report that nucleated cell counts were estimated from reference gene primer amplification. Libraries were prepared by immunoSEQ multiplex PCR; TCRdb keeps only in-frame clonotypes and omits some of them. V, J and clone size derive from that table, while D and trimming were established from the DNA sequence. The sample has fewer than 500,000 clones, 86% seen once; the top ten hold about 1.5%. The CDR3 loop spans 18 amino acids. The V gene's germline CDR1 is MNHEY and CDR2 SMNVEV (reference sequence). Unmatched junction bases numbered 17, after V lost 5 bases and J lost 4 bases.

The receptor's source is a woman between 25 and 40 years old with active or convalescent COVID-19. This chain joins TRBV27 and TRBJ1-5; 7 nucleotides line up with TRBD1. The sample was peripheral blood. Here the CDR3 DNA reads TGTGCCAGCAGTCCCCATCGGGACAGCGGGGGGAAAAATCAGCCCCAGCATTTT. Its translation: CASSPHRDSGGKNQPQHF.